What follows are 5 T cell receptor beta chains derived from one specimen sequenced in a study of shared clonotypes between healthy human individuals. Using immunoSEQ multiplex PCR, the repertoire was profiled, and TCRdb retains in-frame clones only, with some absent. The sample has about 2 million clones; 90% to 95% are singletons. The specimen was naive CD4+ T cells sorted from blood. Sample subset: CD45RA+ positively selected. Receptors originate from a man younger than 30 in good health.

The rearrangement uses TRBV29-1 and TRBJ2-2; 7 bases match TRBD1. Germline CDR1 SQVTM, CDR2 ANQGSEA. The CDR3 has 14 amino acids. J lost 1 base, V lost 6 bases, and 5 bases had no gene match. The CDR3 protein is CSVGRTGNTGELFF. CDR3 coding DNA: TGCAGCGTGGGTCGGACAGGGAACACCGGGGAGCTGTTTTTT.

V is TRBV6-5 and J is TRBJ1-6; D call uncertain. Germline V gives CDR1 MNHEY, CDR2 SVGAGI. The V end lost 8 bases, the J end lost 7 bases, and 12 bases lay between the germline ends. The CDR3 length is 13 residues. The CDR3 nucleotides are TGTGCCAGCGGAAGGACGGTAAATTCACCCCTCCACTTT. It is translated as CASGRTVNSPLHF.

Comments on this clone: This may arise from a read error, as a much more abundant clone is one base away. In DNA form, the CDR3 reads TGCGCCAGCAGCACAGGACAGGGGTGGTACGAGCAGTACTTC. Its protein product is CASSTGQGWYEQYF. The chain is built from TRBV4-1 and TRBJ2-7, with TRBD1 identical over 9 bases. The trim removed 5 bases at V and 4 bases at J, leaving 6 bases unmatched. Germline V gene sequence: CDR1 MGHRA, CDR2 YSYEKL. The CDR3 contains 14 residues.

This clone was observed a single time. At the DNA level, this CDR3 is encoded by other sequences in the same sample as well. This chain uses TRBV5-4 with TRBJ1-2; 9 bases fit TRBD1. This CDR3 has 14 residues. Germline CDR1 SGHNT, CDR2 YYREEE (reference sequence). With 0 bases clipped from V and 5 bases from J, the junction kept 2 bases outside the gene matches. CDR3 nucleotides: TGTGCCAGCAGCTTGGTAGGACAGGGGTATGGCTACACCTTC. This encodes CASSLVGQGYGYTF.

This clone has only one observation. The chain employs TRBV28 and TRBJ2-7; the D gene could be TRBD1 or TRBD2 (5 bases each). V lost 3 bases to trimming and J lost 8 bases, with 11 bases between them. Germline V gene data show CDR1 as MDHEN and CDR2 as SYDVKM. The CDR3 has 12 amino acids. As DNA, the CDR3 is TGTGCCAGCAGTTTTCGGGACCCTCAGCAGTACTTC. Amino acid sequence: CASSFRDPQQYF.